Listed below are T cell receptor beta chains from one sample, sequenced in a study of blood T cell repertoires in COVID-19. Repertoires were generated with immunoSEQ multiplex PCR, while TCRdb's copy carries only in-frame clones and drops some. The table records hundreds of thousands of clones, just over 85% of them present only once. Source material: peripheral blood. The receptors were gathered from a woman aged 25 to 39 with active or convalescent COVID-19. The conserved cysteine and the conserved F or W are not part of the CDR3 here. A D gene is named only where the DNA matches it firmly.

cdr3_aa d_call j_call v_call
ASSPERADTQY - TRBJ2-3 TRBV18
ASSQLQGVGNTIY TRBD1 TRBJ1-3 TRBV4-1
ASSPERGGNQPQH - TRBJ1-5 TRBV4-2
ASRGGDSSLH - TRBJ1-6 TRBV6-5
ASSLLGGRDTEAF - TRBJ1-1 TRBV27
AWGWLAENTGELF TRBD2 TRBJ2-2 TRBV30
ASARGQNEKLF - TRBJ1-4 TRBV3-1/TRBV3-2
ASSLTGTGDEKLF TRBD1 TRBJ1-4 TRBV7-8
ASSPYDRVWGYT TRBD1 TRBJ1-2 TRBV5-1
ASRTSGTSAGEQF TRBD2 TRBJ2-1 TRBV9
ASSPALDRGIYEQY TRBD1 TRBJ2-7 TRBV5-1
ASSIPGAPQH - TRBJ1-5 TRBV19